This TCR beta chain was identified in a study of blood T cell repertoires in COVID-19. CDR1 is SGHAT, CDR2 FQNNGV, per germline. Trimming cost V 1 base and J 9 bases; bases outside gene matches: 8. The CDR3 is 15 residues long. Original processing methods: How many nucleated cells were present was estimated from reference gene primer amplification. The method was immunoSEQ multiplex PCR; TCRdb's version includes in-frame clones alone and lacks a portion of them. Clone size and the V and J calls come from that table; the DNA yielded D and trimming. This sample has roughly 350,000 clones, with under 95% found just once.

The TCR originated in a woman aged 18 to 35 who had recovered from COVID-19. The chain has TRBV11-2 and TRBJ2-1, with TRBD2 identical over 8 bases. Sequenced material: peripheral blood. CDR3 residues: CASSLGREATSEQFF. The CDR3 DNA sequence: TGTGCCAGCAGCTTAGGGCGGGAGGCCACCTCTGAGCAGTTCTTC.